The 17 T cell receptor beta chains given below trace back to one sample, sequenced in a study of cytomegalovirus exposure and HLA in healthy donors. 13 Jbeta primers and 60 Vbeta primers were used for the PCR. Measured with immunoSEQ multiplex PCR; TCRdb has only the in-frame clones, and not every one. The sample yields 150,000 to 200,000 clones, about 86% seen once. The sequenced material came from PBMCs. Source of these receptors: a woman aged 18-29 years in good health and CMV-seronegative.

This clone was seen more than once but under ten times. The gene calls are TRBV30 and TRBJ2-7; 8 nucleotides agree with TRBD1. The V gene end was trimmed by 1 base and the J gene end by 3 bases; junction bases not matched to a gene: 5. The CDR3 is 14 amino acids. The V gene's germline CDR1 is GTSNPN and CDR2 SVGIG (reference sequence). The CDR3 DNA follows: TGTGCCTGGAGTGAAGGGACAGGCGACTACGAGCAGTACTTC. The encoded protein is CAWSEGTGDYEQYF.

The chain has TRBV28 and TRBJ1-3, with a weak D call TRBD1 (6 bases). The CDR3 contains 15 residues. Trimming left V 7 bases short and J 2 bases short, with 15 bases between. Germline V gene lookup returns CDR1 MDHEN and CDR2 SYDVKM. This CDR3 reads CASTWGRGTGNTIYF. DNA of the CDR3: TGTGCCAGCACCTGGGGCAGGGGTACTGGAAACACCATATATTTT.

The DNA for the CDR3 is TGTGCCAGCAGCTTTTCCATCACCGGGGAGCTGTTTTTT. Encoded protein: CASSFSITGELFF. The chain joins TRBV5-4 to TRBJ2-2; D call uncertain. The CDR3 is made up of 13 amino acids. V gave up 2 bases and J gave up 4 bases, with 6 bases separating them. In germline, CDR1 is SGHNT, CDR2 YYREEE (reference sequence).

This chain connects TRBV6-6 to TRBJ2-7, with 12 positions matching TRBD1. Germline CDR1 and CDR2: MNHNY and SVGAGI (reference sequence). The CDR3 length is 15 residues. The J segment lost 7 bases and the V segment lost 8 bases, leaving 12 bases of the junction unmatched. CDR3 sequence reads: CASLPPGQGASEQYF. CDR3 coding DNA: TGTGCCAGCCTTCCCCCGGGACAGGGGGCAAGTGAGCAGTACTTC.

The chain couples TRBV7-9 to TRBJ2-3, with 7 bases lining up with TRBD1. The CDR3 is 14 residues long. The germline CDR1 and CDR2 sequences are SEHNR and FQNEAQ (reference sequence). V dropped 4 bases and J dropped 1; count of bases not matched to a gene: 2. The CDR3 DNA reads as TGTGCCAGCAGCTCCGGACAGGGCACAGATACGCAGTATTTT. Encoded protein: CASSSGQGTDTQYF.

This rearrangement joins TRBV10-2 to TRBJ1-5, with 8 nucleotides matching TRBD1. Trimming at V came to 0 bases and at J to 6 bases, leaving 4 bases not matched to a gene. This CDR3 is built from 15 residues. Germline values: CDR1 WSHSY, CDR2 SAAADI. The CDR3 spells CASSESQGAAQPQHF. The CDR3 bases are TGCGCCAGCAGTGAGTCGCAGGGGGCGGCTCAGCCCCAGCATTTT.

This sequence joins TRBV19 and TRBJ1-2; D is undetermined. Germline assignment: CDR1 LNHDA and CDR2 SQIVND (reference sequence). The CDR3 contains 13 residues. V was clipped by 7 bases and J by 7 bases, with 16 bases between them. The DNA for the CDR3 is TGTGCCAGTACCCTTTACGGGAGTGGTGGCTACACCTTC. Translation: CASTLYGSGGYTF.

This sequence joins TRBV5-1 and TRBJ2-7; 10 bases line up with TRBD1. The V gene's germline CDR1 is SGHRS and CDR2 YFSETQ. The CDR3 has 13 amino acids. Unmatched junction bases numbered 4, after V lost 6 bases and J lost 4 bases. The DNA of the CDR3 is TGCGCCAGCAAAATGGGACAGGGGTACGAGCAGTACTTC. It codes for CASKMGQGYEQYF.

DNA of the CDR3: TGTGCCAGCAGCTCGGACAGGGGTGGGGAAAAACTGTTTTTT. Encoded protein: CASSSDRGGEKLFF. The chain joins TRBV7-9 to TRBJ1-4; TRBD1 matches at 9 bases. Trimming cost V 4 bases and J 8 bases; bases outside gene matches: 5. The V gene's germline CDR1 is SEHNR and CDR2 FQNEAQ (reference sequence). This CDR3 has 14 residues. The full variable domain, rest sourced from reference TRBV7-9 and TRBJ1-4, is DTGVSQNPRHKITKRGQNVTFRCDPISEHNRLYWYRQTLGQGPEFLTYFQNEAQLEKSRLLSDRFSAERPKGSFSTLEIQRTEQGDSAMYLCASSSDRGGEKLFFGSGTQLSVL.

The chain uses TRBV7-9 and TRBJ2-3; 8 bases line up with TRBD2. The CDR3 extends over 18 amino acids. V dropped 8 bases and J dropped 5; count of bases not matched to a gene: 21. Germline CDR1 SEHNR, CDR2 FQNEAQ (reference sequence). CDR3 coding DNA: TGTGCCAGCTCCTCAAAGGGACGGAGCGGGAGCTTGCAAGATACGCAGTATTTT. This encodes CASSSKGRSGSLQDTQYF.

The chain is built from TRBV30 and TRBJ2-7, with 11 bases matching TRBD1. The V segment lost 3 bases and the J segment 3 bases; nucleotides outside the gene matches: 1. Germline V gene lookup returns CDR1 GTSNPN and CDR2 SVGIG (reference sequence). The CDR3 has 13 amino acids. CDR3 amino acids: CAWSGTGGYEQYF. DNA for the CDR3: TGTGCCTGGAGCGGGACAGGGGGCTACGAGCAGTACTTC.

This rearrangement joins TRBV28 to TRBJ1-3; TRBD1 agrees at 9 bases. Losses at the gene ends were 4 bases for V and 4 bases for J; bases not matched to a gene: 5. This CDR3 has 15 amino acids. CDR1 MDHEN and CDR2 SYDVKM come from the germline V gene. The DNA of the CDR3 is TGTGCCAGCAGTTCACAGGGGGCAGGCGGAAACACCATATATTTT. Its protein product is CASSSQGAGGNTIYF.

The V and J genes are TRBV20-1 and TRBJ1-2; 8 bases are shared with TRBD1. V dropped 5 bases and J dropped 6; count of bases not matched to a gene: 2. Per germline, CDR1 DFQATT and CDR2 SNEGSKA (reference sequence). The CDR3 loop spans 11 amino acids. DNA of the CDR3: TGCAGTGCTGGACAGGGCGATGGCTACACCTTC. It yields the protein CSAGQGDGYTF.

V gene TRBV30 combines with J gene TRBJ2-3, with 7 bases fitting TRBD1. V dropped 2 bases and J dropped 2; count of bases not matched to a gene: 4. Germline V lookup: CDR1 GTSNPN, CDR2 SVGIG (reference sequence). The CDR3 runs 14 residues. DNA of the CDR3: TGTGCCTGGAGTTCGGGACAGTTCACAGATACGCAGTATTTT. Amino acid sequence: CAWSSGQFTDTQYF.

The CDR3 DNA is TGTGCCAGCAGCTTGGTGGGGTCTGGGGGGGAATCCAACGTCCTGACTTTC. This gives the protein CASSLVGSGGESNVLTF. The rearrangement joins TRBV5-4 to TRBJ2-6, with TRBD2 identical over 7 bases. The CDR3 has 17 amino acids. Germline CDR1 is SGHNT and CDR2 is YYREEE (reference sequence). J gave up 8 bases and V 0 bases, and 11 bases lay outside the gene matches.

The DNA of the CDR3 is TGTGCCAGCAGCGCAGACACGTACGGGACTAGCGGGAGGGCCAATGAGCAGTTCTTC. It translates to CASSADTYGTSGRANEQFF. The V and J genes are TRBV7-6 and TRBJ2-1; 16 bases line up with TRBD2. Trimming cost V 5 bases and J 6 bases; bases outside gene matches: 13. Germline V gene sequence: CDR1 SGHVS, CDR2 FNYEAQ. The CDR3 covers 19 residues.

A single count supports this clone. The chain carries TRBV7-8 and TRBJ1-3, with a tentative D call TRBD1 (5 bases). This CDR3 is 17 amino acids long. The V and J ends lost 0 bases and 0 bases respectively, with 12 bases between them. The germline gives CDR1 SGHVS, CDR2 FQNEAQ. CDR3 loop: CASSLAGGKSSGNTIYF. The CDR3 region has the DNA TGTGCCAGCAGCTTAGCGGGGGGGAAGAGCTCTGGAAACACCATATATTTT.